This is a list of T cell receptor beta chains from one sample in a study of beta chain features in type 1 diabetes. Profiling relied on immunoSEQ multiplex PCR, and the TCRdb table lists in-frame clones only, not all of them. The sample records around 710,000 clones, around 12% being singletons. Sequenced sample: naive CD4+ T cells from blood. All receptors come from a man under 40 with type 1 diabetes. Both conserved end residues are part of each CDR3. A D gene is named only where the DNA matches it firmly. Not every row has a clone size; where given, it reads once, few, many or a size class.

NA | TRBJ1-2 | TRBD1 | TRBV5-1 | CASRSGTGEWDGYTF | TGCGCCAGCAGATCCGGGACAGGGGAGTGGGATGGCTACACCTTC
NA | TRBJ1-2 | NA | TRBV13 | CASSPAGANYGYTF | TGTGCCAGCAGCCCGGCGGGGGCTAACTATGGCTACACCTTC
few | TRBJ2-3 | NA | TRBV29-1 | CSGGRALSSAQYF | TGCAGCGGCGGCAGGGCTTTGAGCAGTGCGCAGTATTTT
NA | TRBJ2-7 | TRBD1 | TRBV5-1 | CASSSWDRDNEQYF | TGCGCCAGCAGCTCATGGGACAGGGACAACGAGCAGTACTTC
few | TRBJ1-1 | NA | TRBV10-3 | CAISEYLEAFF | TGTGCCATCAGTGAGTACCTTGAAGCTTTCTTT
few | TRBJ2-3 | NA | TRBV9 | CASSVGQVDTQYF | TGTGCCAGCAGCGTAGGTCAAGTAGATACGCAGTATTTT
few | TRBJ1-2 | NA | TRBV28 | CASSLLQGYGYTF | TGTGCCAGCAGTTTGCTACAGGGCTATGGCTACACCTTC
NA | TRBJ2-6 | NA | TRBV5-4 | CASSLNSWTDGANVLTF | TGTGCCAGCAGCTTGAACAGTTGGACCGATGGGGCCAACGTCCTGACTTTC
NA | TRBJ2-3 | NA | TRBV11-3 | CASGLQGADTQYF | TGTGCCAGCGGACTCCAAGGCGCAGATACGCAGTATTTT
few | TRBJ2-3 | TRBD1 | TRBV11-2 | CASSPRQGAPTDTQYF | TGTGCCAGCAGCCCCCGACAGGGGGCTCCCACAGATACGCAGTATTTT
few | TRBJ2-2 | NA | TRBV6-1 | CASSLVQGMSGELFF | TGTGCCAGCAGTCTCGTCCAGGGGATGAGTGGGGAGCTGTTTTTT
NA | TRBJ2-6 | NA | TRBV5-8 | CASSHRLPGANVLTF | TGTGCCAGCAGCCACAGGCTGCCTGGGGCCAACGTCCTGACTTTC
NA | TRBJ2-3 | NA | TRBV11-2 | CASSLGSQTATDTQYF | TGTGCCAGCAGCTTAGGGTCCCAGACAGCCACAGATACGCAGTATTTT
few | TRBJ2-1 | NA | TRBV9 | CASSIETGSSYNEQFF | TGTGCCAGCAGCATCGAAACAGGGAGCTCCTACAATGAGCAGTTCTTC
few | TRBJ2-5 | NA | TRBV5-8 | CASSGSGGETQYF | TGTGCCAGCTCGGGGTCCGGAGGAGAGACCCAGTACTTC
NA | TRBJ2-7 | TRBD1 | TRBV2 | CASNWDRGPYEQYF | TGTGCCAGCAACTGGGACAGGGGCCCGTACGAGCAGTACTTC
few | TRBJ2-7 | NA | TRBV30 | CAWSPGTPYEQYF | TGTGCCTGGAGTCCTGGGACACCCTACGAGCAGTACTTC
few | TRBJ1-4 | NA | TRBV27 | CASSLSPNEKLFF | TGTGCCAGCAGTTTATCCCCGAATGAAAAACTGTTTTTT
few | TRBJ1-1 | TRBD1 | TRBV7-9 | CASSAGQRNTEAFF | TGTGCCAGCAGCGCGGGACAGAGGAACACTGAAGCTTTCTTT
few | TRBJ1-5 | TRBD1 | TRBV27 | CASSLRTGDNQPQHF | TGTGCCAGCAGTTTAAGGACAGGAGACAATCAGCCCCAGCATTTT
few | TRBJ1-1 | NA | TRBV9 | CASSDREVNTEAFF | TGTGCCAGCAGCGATCGGGAGGTGAACACTGAAGCTTTCTTT
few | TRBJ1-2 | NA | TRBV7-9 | CASTRDGNYGYTF | TGTGCCAGCACCCGTGATGGCAACTATGGCTACACCTTC
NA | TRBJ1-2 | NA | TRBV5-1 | CASSPGLRQDYGYTF | TGCGCCAGCAGCCCGGGACTGAGACAGGATTATGGCTACACCTTC
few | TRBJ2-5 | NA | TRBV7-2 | CASSSPSAGPQETQYF | TGTGCCAGCAGCTCCCCTAGTGCGGGGCCCCAAGAGACCCAGTACTTC
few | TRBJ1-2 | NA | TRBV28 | CASSFAGFGTYGYTF | TGTGCCAGCAGTTTCGCTGGGTTTGGGACATATGGCTACACCTTC
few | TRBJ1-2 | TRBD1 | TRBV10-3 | CAISELTGIHGYTF | TGTGCCATCAGTGAGTTGACAGGGATTCATGGCTACACCTTC
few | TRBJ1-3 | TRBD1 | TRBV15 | CATSRAGTAGGNTIYF | TGTGCCACCAGCAGAGCCGGGACAGCAGGTGGAAACACCATATATTTT
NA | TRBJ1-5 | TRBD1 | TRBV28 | CASVEGQGYQPQHF | TGTGCCAGTGTGGAGGGACAGGGATATCAGCCCCAGCATTTT
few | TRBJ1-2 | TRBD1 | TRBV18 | CASSPVPGQGGNGYTF | TGTGCCAGCTCACCAGTACCGGGACAGGGAGGAAATGGCTACACCTTC
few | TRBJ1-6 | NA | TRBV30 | CAWSQGYADSPLHF | TGTGCCTGGAGTCAGGGGTATGCGGATTCACCCCTCCACTTT
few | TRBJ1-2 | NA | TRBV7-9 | CASSLVGGYGYTF | TGTGCCAGCAGCTTAGTAGGGGGCTATGGCTACACCTTC
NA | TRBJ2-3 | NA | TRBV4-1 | CASSQEGGRTDTQYF | TGCGCCAGCAGCCAAGAGGGGGGTAGGACAGATACGCAGTATTTT
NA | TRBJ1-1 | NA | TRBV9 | CASSVGLVGTEAFF | TGTGCCAGCAGCGTAGGATTAGTGGGGACTGAAGCTTTCTTT
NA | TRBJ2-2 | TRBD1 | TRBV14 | CASSQDRDRGQITGELFF | TGTGCCAGCAGCCAAGATCGGGACAGGGGGCAGATCACCGGGGAGCTGTTTTTT
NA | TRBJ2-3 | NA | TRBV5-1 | CASSLAEGDTQYF | TGCGCCAGCAGCTTGGCCGAGGGAGATACGCAGTATTTT
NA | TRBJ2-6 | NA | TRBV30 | CACPHRRDSGANVLTF | TGTGCCTGCCCACACCGTAGGGATTCTGGGGCCAACGTCCTGACTTTC
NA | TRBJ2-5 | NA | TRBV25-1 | CASSEPNRVETQYF | TGTGCCAGCAGTGAACCGAACAGGGTAGAGACCCAGTACTTC
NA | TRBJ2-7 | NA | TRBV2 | CASSEMVVGVDEQYF | TGTGCCAGCAGTGAAATGGTAGTAGGGGTCGACGAGCAGTACTTC
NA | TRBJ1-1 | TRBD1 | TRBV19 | CASRTGRTEAFF | TGTGCCAGTAGGACAGGGAGAACTGAAGCTTTCTTT
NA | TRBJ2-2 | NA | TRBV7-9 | CASSLDRTGELFF | TGTGCCAGCAGCTTGGACAGAACCGGGGAGCTGTTTTTT
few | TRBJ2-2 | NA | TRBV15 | CATDKNTGELFF | TGTGCCACCGACAAGAACACCGGGGAGCTGTTTTTT
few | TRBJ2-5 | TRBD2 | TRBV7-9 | CASSLGASGGETQYF | TGTGCCAGCAGCTTAGGGGCTAGCGGAGGGGAGACCCAGTACTTC
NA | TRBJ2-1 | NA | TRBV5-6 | CASSFARAHEQFF | TGTGCCAGCAGCTTCGCGCGGGCCCATGAGCAGTTCTTC
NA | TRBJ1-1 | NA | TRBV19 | CASSIGPNTEAFF | TGTGCCAGTAGTATAGGACCGAACACTGAAGCTTTCTTT
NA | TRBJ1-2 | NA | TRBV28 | CASSSPGLRSGYTF | TGTGCCAGCAGTTCGCCCGGGCTCCGGAGTGGCTACACCTTC
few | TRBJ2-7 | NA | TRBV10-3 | CAISEDRKYDTTSYEQYF | TGTGCCATCAGTGAGGACCGCAAATACGACACCACGAGCTACGAGCAGTACTTC
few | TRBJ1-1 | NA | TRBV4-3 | CASSLVWGGTEAFF | TGCGCCAGCAGCCTCGTATGGGGGGGCACTGAAGCTTTCTTT
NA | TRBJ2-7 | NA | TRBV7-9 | CASSLGQDPYEQYF | TGTGCCAGCAGCCTTGGCCAGGATCCCTACGAGCAGTACTTC
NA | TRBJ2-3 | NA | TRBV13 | CASSSVMGQYF | TGTGCCAGCAGTTCGGTAATGGGGCAGTATTTT
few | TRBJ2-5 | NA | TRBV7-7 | CASSPGHGQETQYF | TGTGCTAGCAGCCCTGGACATGGCCAAGAGACCCAGTACTTC
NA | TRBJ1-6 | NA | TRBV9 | CASSVATVPSHNSPLHF | TGTGCCAGCAGCGTAGCTACAGTTCCCAGTCATAATTCACCCCTCCACTTT
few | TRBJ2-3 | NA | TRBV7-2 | CASSFPLAGTDTQYF | TGTGCCAGCAGTTTCCCCCTGGCCGGCACAGATACGCAGTATTTT
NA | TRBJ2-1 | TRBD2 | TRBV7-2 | CASSLVRRTSGDYNEQFF | TGTGCCAGCAGCTTAGTAAGGCGGACTAGCGGGGACTACAATGAGCAGTTCTTC
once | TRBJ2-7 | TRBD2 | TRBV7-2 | CASSPGTSSYEQYF | TGTGCCAGCAGCCCCGGGACTAGCTCCTACGAGCAGTACTTC
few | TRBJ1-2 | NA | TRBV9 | CASSDQRRSGYTF | TGTGCCAGCAGCGATCAAAGAAGGAGCGGCTACACCTTC
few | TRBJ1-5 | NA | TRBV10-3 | CAISDGPSNQPQHF | TGTGCCATCAGTGACGGCCCTAGCAATCAGCCCCAGCATTTT
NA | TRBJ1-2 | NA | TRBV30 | CAWTPRVSYTF | TGTGCCTGGACCCCACGGGTTAGCTACACCTTC
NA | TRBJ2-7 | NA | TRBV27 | CASSLQWRLIYEQYF | TGTGCCAGCAGTTTACAGTGGCGGCTTATTTACGAGCAGTACTTC
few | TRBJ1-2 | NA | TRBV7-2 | CASSKPTENYGYTF | TGTGCCAGCAGCAAGCCCACAGAGAACTATGGCTACACCTTC
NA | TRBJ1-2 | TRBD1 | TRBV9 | CASSPRDRNNYGYTF | TGTGCCAGCAGCCCACGGGACAGGAATAACTATGGCTACACCTTC